Listed here are 3 T cell receptor beta chains from one sample, sequenced in a study of cytomegalovirus exposure and HLA in healthy donors. Primers: 60 Vbeta forward and 13 Jbeta reverse. TCRdb's table, derived via immunoSEQ multiplex PCR, lists solely in-frame clones and lacks some. The profile shows more than 95,000 clones, approximately 70% of them singletons. Material: PBMCs. These receptors all stem from a man aged 30 to 39 in good health and CMV-seronegative.

This clone was seen just once. The V gene is TRBV7-2, the J gene TRBJ2-7, with TRBD2 matching over 9 bases. Per the germline V gene, CDR1 is SGHTA and CDR2 is FQGNSA. Trimming cost V 5 bases and J 6 bases; bases outside gene matches: 11. CDR3 size: 15 residues. The CDR3 spells CASSRGVSGSIEQYF. The DNA of the CDR3 is TGTGCCAGCAGCCGTGGTGTTAGCGGGAGCATCGAGCAGTACTTC.

The rearrangement uses TRBV21-1 and TRBJ2-3; the table's TRBD2 call for D was not verified on the DNA. TRBV21-1 is termed a pseudogene. The CDR3 has 18 amino acids. DNA of the CDR3: TGTGCCAGCAGCAAAGGTAAGGGGGCTAGCGGGCGCACAGATACGCAGTATTTT. This codes for CASSKGKGASGRTDTQYF.

The gene calls are TRBV28 and TRBJ2-1; D uncertain. Trimming removed 4 bases at V and 4 bases at J, with 8 bases between. Germline CDR1 is MDHEN and CDR2 is SYDVKM. This CDR3 is 13 amino acids long. For the CDR3, the DNA is TGTGCCAGCAGTTCTCCTACTTACAATGAGCAGTTCTTC. It encodes CASSSPTYNEQFF.